The present TCR beta chain was sequenced within a study of naive and memory T cell subsets. The beta constant-region primer was an equimolar mix of two oligonucleotides covering TRBC1 and TRBC2. TCRdb re-called the UMI-ligation and nested PCR reads with MiXCR, one entry per CDR3 protein. The sample lists approximately 27,000 distinct CDR3 sequences; around 11% were seen once. This clonotype is labeled as medium-sized. What it binds is not known. The germline V gene encodes CDR1 SGHAT and CDR2 FQNNGV. The V gene lost 4 bases and the J gene lost 4 bases, with 15 bases spanning the gap. The CDR3 is made up of 15 amino acids. Study conclusions and caveats: A clonotype means one alpha or beta sequence, not an alpha/beta pair.

The sequence was obtained from a human donor in good health. Material for sequencing was effector memory CD4+ T cells from blood. Sample subset: effector memory, CD45RA- CD27-. V usage is TRBV11-2 and J usage is TRBJ2-3; TRBD2 might be the D (5 bases). CDR3 coding DNA: TGTGCCAGCAGCTCTTGGACTGGCCTCCCAGATACGCAGTATTTT. Translated, it gives CASSSWTGLPDTQYF. The variable domain in full, with the rest retrieved from reference TRBV11-2 and TRBJ2-3, is EAGVAQSPRYKIIEKRQSVAFWCNPISGHATLYWYQQILGQGPKLLIQFQNNGVVDDSQLPKDRFSAERLKGVDSTLKIQPAKLEDSAVYLCASSSWTGLPDTQYFGPGTRLTVL.